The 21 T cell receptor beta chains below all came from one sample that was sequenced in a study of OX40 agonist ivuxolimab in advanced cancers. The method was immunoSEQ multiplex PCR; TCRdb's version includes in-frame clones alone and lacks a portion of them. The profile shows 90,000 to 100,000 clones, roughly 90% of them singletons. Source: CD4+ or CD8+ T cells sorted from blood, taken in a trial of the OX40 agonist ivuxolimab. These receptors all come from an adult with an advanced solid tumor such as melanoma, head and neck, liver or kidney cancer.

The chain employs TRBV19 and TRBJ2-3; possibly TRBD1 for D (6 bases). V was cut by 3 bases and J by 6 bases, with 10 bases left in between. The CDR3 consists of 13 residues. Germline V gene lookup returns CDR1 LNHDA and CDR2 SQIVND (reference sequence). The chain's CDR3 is CASSMGAGDTQYF. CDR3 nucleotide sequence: TGTGCCAGTAGTATGGGGGCCGGTGATACGCAGTATTTT.

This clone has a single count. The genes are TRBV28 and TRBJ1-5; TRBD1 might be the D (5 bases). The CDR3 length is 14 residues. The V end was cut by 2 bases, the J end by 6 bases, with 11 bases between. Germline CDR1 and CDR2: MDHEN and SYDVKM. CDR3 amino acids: CASSLAGQGQPQHF. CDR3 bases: TGTGCCAGCAGTTTAGCAGGGCAGGGTCAGCCCCAGCATTTT.

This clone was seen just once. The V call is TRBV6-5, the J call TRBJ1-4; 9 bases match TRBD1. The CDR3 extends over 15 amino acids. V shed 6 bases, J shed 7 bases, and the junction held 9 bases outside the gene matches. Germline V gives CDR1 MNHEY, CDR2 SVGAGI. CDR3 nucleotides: TGTGCCAGCAGGGAGAACAGGGGGCGTAGTGAAAAACTGTTTTTT. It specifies CASRENRGRSEKLFF.

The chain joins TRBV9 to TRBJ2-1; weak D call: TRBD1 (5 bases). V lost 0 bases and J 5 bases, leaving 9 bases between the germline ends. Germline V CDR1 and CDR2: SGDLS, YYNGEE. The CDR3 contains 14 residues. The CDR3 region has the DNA TGTGCCAGCAGCGTAGCTCAGGGAAACAATGAGCAGTTCTTC. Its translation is CASSVAQGNNEQFF.

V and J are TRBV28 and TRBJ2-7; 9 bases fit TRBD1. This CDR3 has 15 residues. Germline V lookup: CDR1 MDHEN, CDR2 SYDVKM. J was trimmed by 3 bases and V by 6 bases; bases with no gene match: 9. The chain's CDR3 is CASRRPGQGDYEQYF. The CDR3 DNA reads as TGTGCCAGCAGGAGACCGGGACAGGGAGACTACGAGCAGTACTTC. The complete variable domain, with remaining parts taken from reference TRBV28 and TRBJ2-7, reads DVKVTQSSRYLVKRTGEKVFLECVQDMDHENMFWYRQDPGLGLRLIYFSYDVKMKEKGDIPEGYSVSREKKERFSLILESASTNQTSMYLCASRRPGQGDYEQYFGPGTRLTVT.

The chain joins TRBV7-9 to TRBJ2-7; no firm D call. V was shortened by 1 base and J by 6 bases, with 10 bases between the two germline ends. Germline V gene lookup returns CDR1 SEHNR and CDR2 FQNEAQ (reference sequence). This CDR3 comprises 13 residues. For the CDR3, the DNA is TGTGCCAGCAGCTTAGTCACCCGACTCGAGCAGTACTTC. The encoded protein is CASSLVTRLEQYF.

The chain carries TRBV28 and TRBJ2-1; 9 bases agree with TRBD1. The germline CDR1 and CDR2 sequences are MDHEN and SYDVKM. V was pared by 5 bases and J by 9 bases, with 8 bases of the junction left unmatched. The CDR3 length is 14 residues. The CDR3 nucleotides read TGTGCCAGCAGTCCCAACAGGGGGCTTTTTGAGCAGTTCTTC. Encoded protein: CASSPNRGLFEQFF.

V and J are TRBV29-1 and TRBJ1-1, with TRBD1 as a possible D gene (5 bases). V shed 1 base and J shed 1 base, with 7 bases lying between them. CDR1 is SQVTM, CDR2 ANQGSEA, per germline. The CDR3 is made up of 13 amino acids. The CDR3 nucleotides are TGCAGCGTTGAAGGACAGCCGAACACTGAAGCTTTCTTT. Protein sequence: CSVEGQPNTEAFF.

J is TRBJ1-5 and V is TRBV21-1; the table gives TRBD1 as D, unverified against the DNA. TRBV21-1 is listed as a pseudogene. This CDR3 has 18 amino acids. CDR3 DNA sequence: TGTGCCAGCAGCAATGGTTATCTCTCTTCTTCAGGGTTTCAGCCCCAGCATTTT. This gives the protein CASSNGYLSSSGFQPQHF.

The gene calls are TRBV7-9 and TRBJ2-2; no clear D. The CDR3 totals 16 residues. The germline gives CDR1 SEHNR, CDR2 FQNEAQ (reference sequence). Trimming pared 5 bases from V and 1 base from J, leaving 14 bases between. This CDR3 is CASSLLSNLNTGELFF. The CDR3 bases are TGTGCCAGCAGCCTACTCTCGAACCTGAACACCGGGGAGCTGTTTTTT.

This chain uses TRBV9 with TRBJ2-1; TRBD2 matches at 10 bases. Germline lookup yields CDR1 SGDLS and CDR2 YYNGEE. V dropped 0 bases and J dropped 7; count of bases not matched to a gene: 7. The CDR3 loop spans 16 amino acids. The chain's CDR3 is CASSVGPSGSTNEQFF. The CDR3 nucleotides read TGTGCCAGCAGCGTAGGCCCTAGCGGGAGTACTAATGAGCAGTTCTTC.

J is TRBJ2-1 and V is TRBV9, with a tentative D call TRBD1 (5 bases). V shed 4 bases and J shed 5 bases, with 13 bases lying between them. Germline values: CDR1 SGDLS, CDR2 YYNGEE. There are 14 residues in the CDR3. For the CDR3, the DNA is TGTGCCAGCAGCACTCAGACAGTAAACAATGAGCAGTTCTTC. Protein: CASSTQTVNNEQFF.

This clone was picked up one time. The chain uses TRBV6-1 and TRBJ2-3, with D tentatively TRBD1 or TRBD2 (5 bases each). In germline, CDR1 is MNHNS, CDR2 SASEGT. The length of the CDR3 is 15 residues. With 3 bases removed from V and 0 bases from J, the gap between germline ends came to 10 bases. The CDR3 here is CASSDGTASTDTQYF. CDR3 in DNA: TGTGCCAGCAGTGACGGGACGGCTAGCACAGATACGCAGTATTTT.

The CDR3, as DNA: TGTGCCAGCAGCTTTTCGAGCGGGGGGGCCTACAATGAGCAGTTCTTC. It is translated as CASSFSSGGAYNEQFF. The chain carries TRBV11-2 and TRBJ2-1; 10 nucleotides match TRBD2. The CDR3 is made up of 16 amino acids. V lost 3 bases, J lost 2 bases, and 4 bases stayed unmatched. Germline lookup yields CDR1 SGHAT and CDR2 FQNNGV.

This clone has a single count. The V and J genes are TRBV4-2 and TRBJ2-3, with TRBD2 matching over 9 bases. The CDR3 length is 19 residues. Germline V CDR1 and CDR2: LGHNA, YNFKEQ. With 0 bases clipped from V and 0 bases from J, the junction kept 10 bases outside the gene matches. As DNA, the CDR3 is TGTGCCAGCAGCCAAGAGTTCGGCGGGGGGGGATTTAGCACAGATACGCAGTATTTT. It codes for CASSQEFGGGGFSTDTQYF.

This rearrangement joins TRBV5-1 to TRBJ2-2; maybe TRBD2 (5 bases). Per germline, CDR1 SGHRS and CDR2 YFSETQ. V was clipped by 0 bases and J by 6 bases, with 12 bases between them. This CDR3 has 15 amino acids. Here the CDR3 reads CASSLAVGGAGELFF. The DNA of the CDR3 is TGCGCCAGCAGCTTGGCCGTCGGAGGCGCCGGGGAGCTGTTTTTT.

The CDR3 DNA sequence: TGTGCCAGCAGTTCTCGGGTCGGGACCTCCTACGAGCAGTACTTC. Translated: CASSSRVGTSYEQYF. V gene TRBV6-5 combines with J gene TRBJ2-7; D tentatively fits TRBD1 or TRBD2 (5 bases each). Germline lookup yields CDR1 MNHEY and CDR2 SVGAGI. The CDR3 sequence is 15 residues long. V lost 4 bases and J 0 bases, leaving 13 bases between the germline ends.

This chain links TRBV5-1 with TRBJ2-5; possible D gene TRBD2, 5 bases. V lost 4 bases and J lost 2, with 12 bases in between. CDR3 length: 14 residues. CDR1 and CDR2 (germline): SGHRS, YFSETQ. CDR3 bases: TGCGCCAGCAGCCACTCGACTAAACAAGAGACCCAGTACTTC. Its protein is CASSHSTKQETQYF.

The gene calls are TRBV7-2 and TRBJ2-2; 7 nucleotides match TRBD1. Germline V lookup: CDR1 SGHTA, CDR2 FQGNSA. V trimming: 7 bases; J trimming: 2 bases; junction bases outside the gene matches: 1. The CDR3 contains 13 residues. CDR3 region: CASKGANTGELFF. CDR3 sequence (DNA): TGTGCCAGCAAGGGGGCCAACACCGGGGAGCTGTTTTTT.

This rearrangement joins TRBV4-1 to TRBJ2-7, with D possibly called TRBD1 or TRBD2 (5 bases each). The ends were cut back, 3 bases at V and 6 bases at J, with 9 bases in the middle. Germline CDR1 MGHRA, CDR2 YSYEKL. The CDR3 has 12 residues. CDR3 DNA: TGCGCCAGCAGCCACCCGAGGGGCGAGCAGTACTTC. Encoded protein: CASSHPRGEQYF.

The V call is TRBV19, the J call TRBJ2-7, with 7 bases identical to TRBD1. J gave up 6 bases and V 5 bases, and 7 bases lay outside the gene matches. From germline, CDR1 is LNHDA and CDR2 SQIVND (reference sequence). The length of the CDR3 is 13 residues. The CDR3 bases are TGTGCCAGTAGTGAAAACAGGGGTGGCGAGCAGTACTTC. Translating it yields CASSENRGGEQYF.